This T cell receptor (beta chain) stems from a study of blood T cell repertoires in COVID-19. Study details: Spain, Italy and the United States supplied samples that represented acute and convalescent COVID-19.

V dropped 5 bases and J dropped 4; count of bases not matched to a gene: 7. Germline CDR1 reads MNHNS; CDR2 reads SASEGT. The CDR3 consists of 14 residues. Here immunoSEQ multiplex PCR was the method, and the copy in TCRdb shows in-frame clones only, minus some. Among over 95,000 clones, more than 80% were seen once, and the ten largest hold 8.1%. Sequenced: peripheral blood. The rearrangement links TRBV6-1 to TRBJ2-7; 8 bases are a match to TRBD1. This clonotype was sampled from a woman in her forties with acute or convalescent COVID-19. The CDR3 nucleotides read TGTGCCAGCAGTCCCGGACAGGGAAGATACGAGCAGTACTTC. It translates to CASSPGQGRYEQYF.